This is a list of T cell receptor beta chains from one sample in a study of technical replicates of blood from a few donors. This table comes from immunoSEQ multiplex PCR, and its TCRdb copy is limited to in-frame clones, with some not included. The table shows tens of thousands of clones, with approximately 96% occurring only once. Sequencing was carried out using T cells isolated from PBMCs. The receptors stem from a human donor in good health. CDR3s include the opening cysteine and the closing phenylalanine or tryptophan. A D gene is named only where the DNA matches it firmly.

j_gene: TRBJ1-5
v_gene: TRBV18
d_gene: TRBD1
CDR3aa: CASSPLPTGTYSNQPQHF
CDR3nt: TGTGCCAGCTCACCCCTACCGACAGGGACCTATAGCAATCAGCCCCAGCATTTT

j_gene: TRBJ1-1
v_gene: TRBV4-3
d_gene: .
CDR3aa: CASSQETGWTEAFF
CDR3nt: TGCGCCAGCAGCCAGGAAACAGGGTGGACTGAAGCTTTCTTT

j_gene: TRBJ1-5
v_gene: TRBV29-1
d_gene: TRBD1
CDR3aa: CSAMTGIVGNQPQHF
CDR3nt: TGCAGCGCAATGACAGGGATCGTCGGCAATCAGCCCCAGCATTTT

j_gene: TRBJ2-2
v_gene: TRBV29-1
d_gene: TRBD1
CDR3aa: CSVAASSPFRQGPFTGELFF
CDR3nt: TGCAGCGTTGCTGCCAGCTCCCCATTTAGACAGGGCCCATTCACCGGGGAGCTGTTTTTT

j_gene: TRBJ2-5
v_gene: TRBV9
d_gene: .
CDR3aa: CASSVAGVVGETQYF
CDR3nt: TGTGCCAGCAGCGTAGCGGGAGTAGTGGGGGAGACCCAGTACTTC

j_gene: TRBJ1-5
v_gene: TRBV7-9
d_gene: TRBD1
CDR3aa: CASSQTGGGNQPQHF
CDR3nt: TGTGCCAGCAGCCAGACAGGGGGCGGTAATCAGCCCCAGCATTTT

j_gene: TRBJ1-2
v_gene: TRBV11-1
d_gene: .
CDR3aa: CASSFIQGQTSGYTF
CDR3nt: TGTGCCAGCAGCTTCATTCAAGGACAGACTTCTGGCTACACCTTC

j_gene: TRBJ1-1
v_gene: TRBV6-5
d_gene: TRBD1
CDR3aa: CASRTDRAGTEAFF
CDR3nt: TGTGCCAGCAGGACCGACAGGGCGGGTACTGAAGCTTTCTTT

j_gene: TRBJ2-1
v_gene: TRBV19
d_gene: .
CDR3aa: CASSEDYNEQFF
CDR3nt: TGTGCCAGTAGTGAGGACTACAATGAGCAGTTCTTC

j_gene: TRBJ1-3
v_gene: TRBV9
d_gene: .
CDR3aa: CASSRDTTIYF
CDR3nt: TGTGCCAGCAGTAGAGACACCACCATATATTTT

j_gene: TRBJ2-7
v_gene: TRBV11-2
d_gene: .
CDR3aa: CASSLPFDPDSRYEQYF
CDR3nt: TGTGCCAGCAGCTTACCTTTTGACCCGGACAGTCGATACGAGCAGTACTTC

j_gene: TRBJ2-7
v_gene: TRBV9
d_gene: .
CDR3aa: CASGEGVLYF
CDR3nt: TGTGCCAGTGGCGAAGGGGTCCTGTACTTC

j_gene: TRBJ1-1
v_gene: TRBV5-6
d_gene: TRBD1
CDR3aa: CASSSDREGSNTEAFF
CDR3nt: TGTGCCAGCAGCTCCGACAGGGAAGGGAGTAACACTGAAGCTTTCTTT

j_gene: TRBJ2-3
v_gene: TRBV14
d_gene: .
CDR3aa: CASSQTGFKDTDTQYF
CDR3nt: TGTGCCAGCAGCCAAACAGGGTTCAAGGACACAGATACGCAGTATTTT

j_gene: TRBJ1-2
v_gene: TRBV4-3
d_gene: .
CDR3aa: CASSQVSGYGYTF
CDR3nt: TGCGCCAGCAGCCAAGTGAGCGGCTATGGCTACACCTTC

j_gene: TRBJ1-5
v_gene: TRBV4-1
d_gene: TRBD1
CDR3aa: CASSQDMTGGGQPQHF
CDR3nt: TGCGCCAGCAGCCAAGATATGACAGGGGGCGGTCAGCCCCAGCATTTT

j_gene: TRBJ1-5
v_gene: TRBV11-2
d_gene: .
CDR3aa: CASSKQGDQPQHF
CDR3nt: TGTGCCAGCAGTAAACAGGGCGATCAGCCCCAGCATTTT

j_gene: TRBJ1-5
v_gene: TRBV28
d_gene: .
CDR3aa: CASLQGYQPQHF
CDR3nt: TGTGCCAGCCTGCAGGGGTATCAGCCCCAGCATTTT

j_gene: TRBJ2-1
v_gene: TRBV5-6
d_gene: .
CDR3aa: CASSLSDNEQFF
CDR3nt: TGTGCCAGCAGCTTGTCCGACAATGAGCAGTTCTTC

j_gene: TRBJ1-1
v_gene: TRBV2
d_gene: .
CDR3aa: CASSLRPGVNTEAFF
CDR3nt: TGTGCCAGCAGCCTACGACCGGGTGTGAACACTGAAGCTTTCTTT

j_gene: TRBJ2-3
v_gene: TRBV6-1
d_gene: .
CDR3aa: CASSYRFTGTDTQYF
CDR3nt: TGTGCCAGCAGCTACCGATTCACAGGGACAGATACGCAGTATTTT

j_gene: TRBJ2-7
v_gene: TRBV5-5
d_gene: .
CDR3aa: CASSLRGAGSSYEQYF
CDR3nt: TGTGCCAGCAGCTTACGGGGGGCCGGAAGCTCCTACGAGCAGTACTTC

j_gene: TRBJ1-2
v_gene: TRBV9
d_gene: .
CDR3aa: CASSVRDSYGYTF
CDR3nt: TGTGCCAGCAGCGTGCGGGACTCCTATGGCTACACCTTC

j_gene: TRBJ2-3
v_gene: TRBV6-5
d_gene: .
CDR3aa: CASQGGYADTQYF
CDR3nt: TGTGCCAGCCAAGGGGGTTACGCAGATACGCAGTATTTT

j_gene: TRBJ2-6
v_gene: TRBV28
d_gene: TRBD1
CDR3aa: CASSKPGTGSGANVLTF
CDR3nt: TGTGCCAGCAGTAAGCCCGGGACAGGGTCTGGGGCCAACGTCCTGACTTTC